What follows are 29 T cell receptor beta chains derived from one specimen sequenced in a study of T cells in Graves' hyperthyroidism and ophthalmopathy. Researchers took RNA transcripts and amplified the TCR beta CDR3 regions from them. The primer set for the first-round RT-PCR of the TCR CDR3 was HTBI. Each CDR3 protein is one row after TCRdb ran MiXCR on the multiplex PCR reads. The table has more than 300,000 distinct CDR3 sequences, approximately 14% seen once; the top ten hold roughly 11%. Sequencing was carried out using blood. These receptors originate from a woman aged 55-75 years with Graves' hyperthyroidism.

Regarding this clonotype: This may be a read error, as it is one base from a much larger clone. The genes are TRBV19 and TRBJ2-7; 11 positions match TRBD2. V gave up 3 bases and J gave up 4 bases; unmatched junction bases: 5. The V gene's germline CDR1 is LNHDA and CDR2 SQIVND (reference sequence). The CDR3 consists of 15 residues. The CDR3 sequence: CASSIPLAGGYEQYF. In nucleotides, the CDR3 is TGTGCCAGTAGTATTCCTCTAGCGGGAGGATACGAGCAGTACTTC.

This clonotype was seen many times. This chain connects TRBV11-2 to TRBJ2-3, with D tentatively TRBD1 (6 bases). Germline V gene data show CDR1 as SGHAT and CDR2 as FQNNGV. V lost 10 bases and J 2 bases, leaving 16 bases between the germline ends. The CDR3 runs to 14 residues. CDR3 sequence (DNA): TGTGCCACCGAGACAGGCTCCTACACAGATACGCAGTATTTT. This sequence encodes CATETGSYTDTQYF. Together with reference TRBV11-2 and TRBJ2-3, the CDR3 gives the full variable domain: EAGVAQSPRYKIIEKRQSVAFWCNPISGHATLYWYQQILGQGPKLLIQFQNNGVVDDSQLPKDRFSAERLKGVDSTLKIQPAKLEDSAVYLCATETGSYTDTQYFGPGTRLTVL.

The chain couples TRBV7-6 to TRBJ2-5; D unclear. CDR3 length: 15 amino acids. Trimming left V 2 bases short and J 2 bases short, with 12 bases between. CDR1 and CDR2 from the germline V gene are SGHVS and FNYEAQ. The CDR3 sequence: CASSLTLGLQETQYF. The CDR3 coding sequence is TGTGCCAGCAGCTTAACGTTGGGGTTACAAGAGACCCAGTACTTC.

Ten or more counts support this clonotype. The chain recombines TRBV10-2 with TRBJ2-7; 8 bases fit TRBD1. V shed 6 bases, J shed 0 bases, and the junction held 7 bases outside the gene matches. CDR1 WSHSY and CDR2 SAAADI come from the germline V gene. The CDR3 consists of 15 residues. This CDR3 is CASRRGTGISYEQYF. DNA for the CDR3: TGCGCCAGCAGGAGAGGGACAGGTATCTCCTACGAGCAGTACTTC.

This rearrangement joins TRBV5-1 to TRBJ1-5, with D unresolved. The length of the CDR3 is 15 residues. Germline V gene data show CDR1 as SGHRS and CDR2 as YFSETQ. V lost 4 bases, J lost 2 bases, and 13 bases lay in between. The CDR3 DNA follows: TGCGCCAGCAGCCTAGACATGTCGGGCAATCAGCCCCAGCATTTT. This codes for CASSLDMSGNQPQHF.

This clonotype was picked up many times. This sequence joins TRBV11-2 and TRBJ2-3; D is unresolved. The length of the CDR3 is 13 residues. Germline CDR1 and CDR2: SGHAT and FQNNGV. V was trimmed by 5 bases and J by 4 bases, leaving 10 bases between them. DNA for the CDR3: TGTGCCAGCAGCCTTTTGAGTGCAGATACGCAGTATTTT. It is translated as CASSLLSADTQYF.

This clonotype was observed many times. V and J are TRBV9 and TRBJ2-3; D is unresolved. The CDR3 totals 15 residues. Deletions cut 6 bases from V and 1 base from J, with 15 bases between. CDR1 SGDLS and CDR2 YYNGEE come from the germline V gene. CDR3 bases: TGTGCCAGCACCCCAACAAGCTCTGGCACAGATACGCAGTATTTT. Its protein is CASTPTSSGTDTQYF.

This clonotype has at least ten counts. V gene TRBV6-1 combines with J gene TRBJ2-3; maybe TRBD1 (6 bases). The CDR3 has 15 residues. V lost 6 bases to trimming and J lost 0 bases, with 13 bases between them. In germline, CDR1 is MNHNS, CDR2 SASEGT. The DNA of the CDR3 is TGTGCCAGCAGCGCCGGGACACCGAGCACAGATACGCAGTATTTT. Translated: CASSAGTPSTDTQYF.

The CDR3 nucleotides are TGCAGCGCAACCATTCAGAGAGCCAAAAACATTCAGTACTTC. Amino acids: CSATIQRAKNIQYF. V gene TRBV29-1 combines with J gene TRBJ2-4; D gene unclear. Trimming stripped 7 bases from V and 0 bases from J, with 13 bases between. The CDR3 covers 14 residues. The germline gives CDR1 SQVTM, CDR2 ANQGSEA. The entire variable domain, with the rest obtained from reference TRBV29-1 and TRBJ2-4, is as follows: SAVISQKPSRDICQRGTSLTIQCQVDSQVTMMFWYRQQPGQSLTLIATANQGSEATYESGFVIDKFPISRPNLTFSTLTVSNMSPEDSSIYLCSATIQRAKNIQYFGAGTRLSVL.

In this sample, this clonotype turned up many times. This chain links TRBV27 with TRBJ2-1, with 10 positions matching TRBD2. Germline CDR1 MNHEY, CDR2 SMNVEV (reference sequence). The CDR3 loop spans 17 amino acids. V was pared by 4 bases and J by 6 bases, with 12 bases of the junction left unmatched. CDR3 sequence reads: CASSYGRGLAEFNEQFF. For the CDR3, the DNA is TGTGCCAGCAGTTACGGCCGCGGACTAGCGGAATTCAATGAGCAGTTCTTC.

This clonotype was found many times. The chain employs TRBV20-1 and TRBJ1-5; D is uncertain. Germline-derived CDR1 and CDR2 are DFQATT and SNEGSKA (reference sequence). The CDR3 is made up of 12 amino acids. DNA of the CDR3: TGCAGCGCAAGGGATAGCAATCAGCCCCAGCATTTT. This codes for CSARDSNQPQHF.

The V call is TRBV3-1, the J call TRBJ2-7; no reliable D call. Germline values: CDR1 LGHDT, CDR2 YNNKEL (reference sequence). V was shortened by 3 bases and J by 2 bases, with 8 bases between the two germline ends. This CDR3 has 13 residues. The CDR3 bases are TGTGCCAGCAGCCACCCCACCCCCTACGAGCAGTACTTC. Its translation: CASSHPTPYEQYF.

In DNA, the CDR3 is TGTGCCAGCGGGGGTAGCTCTGGGGCCAACGTCCTGACTTTC. Translating gives CASGGSSGANVLTF. The chain couples TRBV6-9 to TRBJ2-6, with D perhaps matching TRBD1 or TRBD2 (5 bases each). V was clipped by 8 bases and J by 0 bases, with 8 bases between them. Germline values: CDR1 MNHGY, CDR2 SVAAGI. This CDR3 has 14 amino acids.

This clonotype was seen repeatedly, ten times or more. The gene calls are TRBV24-1 and TRBJ2-7, with D unclear. The CDR3 is 13 amino acids. V gave up 2 bases and J gave up 4 bases, with 8 bases separating them. Germline CDR1 is KGHDR and CDR2 is SFDVKD. This chain's CDR3 is CATSDSVSYEQYF. In DNA, the CDR3 is TGTGCCACCAGTGATTCCGTCTCTTACGAGCAGTACTTC.

This clonotype appeared a few times. The chain carries TRBV20-1 and TRBJ1-4; D possibly corresponds to TRBD1 (5 bases). Per the germline V gene, CDR1 is DFQATT and CDR2 is SNEGSKA (reference sequence). Trimming shortened V by 3 bases and J by 0 bases, and 11 bases separated the two germline ends. This CDR3 has 15 residues. CDR3 in DNA: TGCAGTGCTAGGAGGCTCAGGGCAACTAATGAAAAACTGTTTTTT. This sequence encodes CSARRLRATNEKLFF.

The V and J genes are TRBV25-1 and TRBJ2-1; no firm D call. Germline V gene data show CDR1 as MGHDK and CDR2 as SYGVNS. V gave up 11 bases and J gave up 1 base, with 18 bases separating them. CDR3 length: 15 amino acids. The CDR3 DNA reads TGTGCCGGTAGTGAGTCGGGTTATTCCTACAATGAGCAGTTCTTC. It specifies CAGSESGYSYNEQFF.

At least ten counts were recorded for this clonotype. The V gene is TRBV11-2, the J gene TRBJ1-4; D possibly corresponds to TRBD1 (5 bases). Germline values: CDR1 SGHAT, CDR2 FQNNGV. This CDR3 has 14 residues. The V end was cut by 5 bases, the J end by 3 bases, with 10 bases between. The CDR3 sequence: CASSPGGANEKLFF. The CDR3 DNA is TGTGCCAGCAGCCCCGGGGGTGCTAATGAAAAACTGTTTTTT.

A few counts support this clonotype. The V call is TRBV6-2 or TRBV6-3, the J call TRBJ2-7; TRBD2 agrees at 10 bases. The V gene's germline CDR1 is MNHEY and CDR2 SVGEGT. V was pared by 2 bases and J by 7 bases, with 23 bases of the junction left unmatched. The length of the CDR3 is 20 residues. CDR3: CASSYPAGEDKAGGPGEQYF. CDR3 coding DNA: TGTGCCAGCAGTTACCCGGCGGGCGAAGATAAAGCGGGAGGGCCGGGAGAGCAGTACTTC.

In its sample, this clonotype was seen a few times. The V call is TRBV20-1, the J call TRBJ2-3; D remains unclear. The germline V and J ends were trimmed by 2 bases and 5 bases, with 23 bases remaining between them. CDR1 is DFQATT, CDR2 SNEGSKA, per germline (reference sequence). CDR3 length: 17 residues. The CDR3 nucleotides read TGCAGTGCTAGATACGTTGTCGGCGACTTACTTCTAGATACGCAGTATTTT. Translating gives CSARYVVGDLLLDTQYF.

The chain carries TRBV28 and TRBJ2-5, with D possibly matching TRBD1 (5 bases). The CDR3 extends over 13 amino acids. V was pared by 5 bases and J by 7 bases, with 14 bases between. Germline V CDR1 and CDR2: MDHEN, SYDVKM. Written as DNA, the CDR3 is TGTGCCAGCAGTCCTCACAGGCAGGGGACCCAGTACTTC. It encodes CASSPHRQGTQYF.

This clonotype has a handful of counts. V and J are TRBV7-9 and TRBJ2-5, with D unclear. Germline CDR1 and CDR2: SEHNR and FQNEAQ (reference sequence). The CDR3 loop spans 16 amino acids. Trimming took 2 bases from V and 1 from J, leaving 14 bases between them. In nucleotides, the CDR3 is TGTGCCAGCAGCTTAATGGTGTCGGCAGCCCAAGAGACCCAGTACTTC. It encodes CASSLMVSAAQETQYF.

In its sample, this clonotype was seen many times. V gene TRBV5-1 combines with J gene TRBJ2-1, with 11 bases fitting TRBD2. The CDR3 totals 19 residues. CDR1 is SGHRS, CDR2 YFSETQ, per germline. Germline trimming cut 4 bases from V and 6 bases from J; bases unmatched to any gene: 18. CDR3: CASSLRDRPTSGSSNEQFF. CDR3 nucleotide sequence: TGCGCCAGCAGCCTACGGGACAGGCCTACTAGCGGGAGCAGCAATGAGCAGTTCTTC.

In this sample, this clonotype turned up many times. The chain couples TRBV30 to TRBJ2-1; 7 bases are shared with TRBD2. Germline CDR1 is GTSNPN and CDR2 is SVGIG (reference sequence). The CDR3 extends over 14 amino acids. V trimming: 2 bases; J trimming: 3 bases; junction bases outside the gene matches: 4. The CDR3 nucleotides read TGTGCCTGGAGTTACACTAGCGACTACAATGAGCAGTTCTTC. Translation: CAWSYTSDYNEQFF.

The sample holds many counts of this clonotype. The CDR3 coding sequence is TGTGCCAGCAGTCAGCCCGGGGGGTGGAACACTGAAGCTTTCTTT. Protein sequence: CASSQPGGWNTEAFF. The rearrangement joins TRBV3-1 to TRBJ1-1; the D gene is possibly TRBD1 (5 bases). CDR1 LGHDT and CDR2 YNNKEL come from the germline V gene (reference sequence). V shed 6 bases and J shed 1 base, with 15 bases lying between them. The CDR3 extends over 15 amino acids.

At least ten counts were recorded for this clonotype. The junction shows a germline mismatch at one end, possibly a read error. The chain couples TRBV7-7 to TRBJ2-7, with 14 nucleotides matching TRBD2. CDR3 length: 14 residues. Germline V gene lookup returns CDR1 SSHAT and CDR2 FNYEAQ (reference sequence). The CDR3 spells CASSSGLAGDWKYF. The CDR3 region has the DNA TGTGCTAGCAGCTCGGGACTAGCGGGAGACTGGAAGTACTTC.

In this sample, this clonotype turned up a few times. V and J are TRBV6-1 and TRBJ2-7; 8 bases align to TRBD2. The CDR3 length is 13 residues. Trimming removed 11 bases from V and 5 bases from J; junction bases left unmatched: 11. Per germline, CDR1 MNHNS and CDR2 SASEGT. CDR3 protein: CAGAGGGRNEQYF. DNA of the CDR3: TGTGCCGGCGCCGGGGGGGGCAGGAACGAGCAGTACTTC.

The CDR3 region is CATSLGQPAGGELFF. CDR3 nucleotide sequence: TGTGCCACCAGCCTGGGACAACCCGCGGGGGGGGAGCTGTTTTTT. V is TRBV24-1 and J is TRBJ2-2; D assignment may be TRBD1 or TRBD2 (6 bases each). The CDR3 contains 15 residues. Per germline, CDR1 KGHDR and CDR2 SFDVKD. V lost 7 bases, J lost 8 bases, and 19 bases lay in between.

The J gene is TRBJ2-7, the V gene TRBV7-2; 7 nucleotides align to TRBD1. The trim removed 3 bases at V and 3 bases at J, leaving 14 bases unmatched. From germline, CDR1 is SGHTA and CDR2 FQGNSA. The CDR3 spans 17 residues. The CDR3 nucleotides are TGTGCCAGCAGCTTGCGCCCTACAGGGGCGAAAGTCTACGAGCAGTACTTC. It translates to CASSLRPTGAKVYEQYF.

This chain uses TRBV3-1 with TRBJ2-7, with D possibly TRBD2 on 5 matching bases. The CDR3 length is 13 residues. From germline, CDR1 is LGHDT and CDR2 YNNKEL (reference sequence). The V end was cut by 4 bases, the J end by 3 bases, with 10 bases between. CDR3 sequence (DNA): TGTGCCAGCAGCCCCGGACTCTACTACGAGCAGTACTTC. Translation: CASSPGLYYEQYF.